The source of this T cell receptor (beta chain) is a study of CD8 T cells in ankylosing spondylitis. TCRdb redid the calling of the 5' RACE reads with MiXCR, one entry per CDR3 protein. The sample has 200,000 to 250,000 distinct CDR3 sequences, more than 9% seen once. As to this clonotype: Its target is unknown.

Findings of the study overall: It was reported that disease-linked clones were significantly enriched in matched ankylosing spondylitis synovial fluid. What seemed typical of ankylosing spondylitis blood was a TCR beta motif built from several highly homologous variants. Clones that were linked to disease were CD8+ and were relatively rare in peripheral blood.

CDR3 length: 13 amino acids. Germline V gene data show CDR1 as LGHDT and CDR2 as YNNKEL (reference sequence). J was trimmed by 7 bases and V by 1 base; bases with no gene match: 3. The V call is TRBV3-1, the J call TRBJ1-2; TRBD1 aligns across 7 bases. The sequence was obtained from a male donor with ankylosing spondylitis or in good health (not recorded which). The sample was blood, either unsorted or a sorted T cell fraction (not recorded which). In nucleotides, the CDR3 is TGTGCCAGCAGCCAAGGAGAGGGGGCTGGCTACACCTTC. It encodes CASSQGEGAGYTF.